This TCR beta chain was obtained from a study of type 1 regulatory T cells. For the study at large: This in vitro CD4 product, T-allo10, is enriched for Tr1 cells and alloantigen-specific.

TCRdb re-called the reads through MiXCR, storing one row per CDR3 protein. The sample lists some 15,000 distinct CDR3 sequences, roughly 15% occurring once. The CDR3 has 15 residues. Germline V lookup: CDR1 LGHDT, CDR2 YNNKEL (reference sequence). With 0 bases removed from V and 4 bases from J, the gap between germline ends came to 12 bases. This clonotype was seen many times. The antigen remains unidentified. The chain employs TRBV3-1 and TRBJ1-2; tentative D call: TRBD1 (5 bases). This sequence was found in a human donor in good health. The sequenced material came from cultured T cells, either the whole culture or a sorted T cell fraction (not recorded which). Here the CDR3 reads CASSQDIATVYGYTF. The CDR3 DNA is TGTGCCAGCAGCCAAGATATCGCGACAGTCTATGGCTACACCTTC.